These 13 T cell receptor beta chains came from one sample sequenced in a study of relationships among human T cell subsets. TCR alpha and beta CDR3s were amplified from mRNA by semiquantitative ARM-PCR. Tagged nested gene-specific primers were used first, then communal superprimers amplified exponentially. In TCRdb, the multiplex PCR reads were re-called with MiXCR into one record per CDR3 protein. The data contain 5,000 or so distinct CDR3 sequences, about 77% of them singletons. Specimen: total T cells sorted from blood. The receptor set was obtained from a man aged 40-49 years in good health.

CDR3 sequence: CASSRTGGGTDTQYF. The CDR3 DNA reads TGTGCCAGCAGCCGGACAGGGGGCGGCACAGATACGCAGTATTTT. The rearrangement uses TRBV11-1 and TRBJ2-3, with 11 positions matching TRBD1. CDR1 and CDR2 from the germline V gene are SGHAT and FQDESV (reference sequence). The CDR3 has 15 residues. V lost 5 bases, J lost 1 base, and 2 bases stayed unmatched.

The V gene is TRBV2, the J gene TRBJ2-7, with D maybe TRBD2 (5 bases). The CDR3 length is 15 residues. V was shortened by 4 bases and J by 3 bases, with 16 bases between the two germline ends. The germline V gene has CDR1 SNHLY and CDR2 FYNNEI. CDR3 in amino acids: CASSVTSSINYEQYF. In DNA form, the CDR3 reads TGTGCCAGCAGTGTTACTAGTAGCATCAACTACGAGCAGTACTTC.

V gene TRBV14 combines with J gene TRBJ1-6; no reliable D call. The germline V gene has CDR1 SGHDN and CDR2 FVKESK. The V end lost 5 bases, the J end lost 7 bases, and 9 bases lay between the germline ends. The CDR3 contains 13 residues. CDR3 sequence reads: CASSGRGNSPLHF. The CDR3 region has the DNA TGTGCCAGCAGCGGACGAGGGAATTCACCCCTCCACTTT.

This clonotype was detected a few times. This sequence joins TRBV20-1 and TRBJ2-1; D perhaps matches TRBD2 (6 bases). The CDR3 totals 13 residues. The germline V gene encodes CDR1 DFQATT and CDR2 SNEGSKA (reference sequence). In nucleotides, the CDR3 is TGCAGCCGGGACTCAAGCTCCTACAATGAGCAGTTCTTC. Translation gives CSRDSSSYNEQFF.

This clonotype turned up a few times. The junction shows a germline mismatch at one end, possibly a read error. The V call is TRBV7-7, the J call TRBJ2-7; D is undetermined. The CDR3 has 16 amino acids. The germline V gene has CDR1 SSHAT and CDR2 FNYEAQ (reference sequence). The CDR3 DNA sequence: TGTGCTAGCAGCCTATGGCCAGTCAAGCTATCCTACGAGCAGTACTTC. This codes for CASSLWPVKLSYEQYF.

The gene calls are TRBV5-1 and TRBJ1-5; unclear D gene. In germline, CDR1 is SGHRS, CDR2 YFSETQ. The CDR3 is made up of 13 amino acids. Between the trimmed V and J ends, which lost 0 bases and 1 base, there was a span of 2 bases. The CDR3 loop reads CASSLESNQPQHF. In DNA, the CDR3 is TGCGCCAGCAGCTTGGAAAGCAATCAGCCCCAGCATTTT.

The V and J genes are TRBV7-2 and TRBJ2-1; TRBD2 is a possible D gene (5 bases). Looked up from germline, CDR1 is SGHTA and CDR2 is FQGNSA. CDR3 size: 15 residues. V shed 3 bases and J shed 5 bases, with 14 bases lying between them. The DNA of the CDR3 is TGTGCCAGCAGCTTCGGTTCGGACTGGCACAATGAGCAGTTCTTC. This encodes CASSFGSDWHNEQFF.

A single count supports this clonotype. V and J are TRBV4-1 and TRBJ1-6; D is undetermined. V lost 1 base, J lost 5 bases, and 9 bases lay in between. This CDR3 spans 15 amino acids. Germline CDR1 and CDR2: MGHRA and YSYEKL. CDR3 sequence reads: CASSQGLPNNSPLHF. Here the CDR3 DNA reads TGCGCCAGCAGCCAAGGACTTCCCAATAATTCACCCCTCCACTTT.

The chain recombines TRBV11-3 with TRBJ2-3; D is possibly TRBD2 (5 bases). The CDR3 runs 15 residues. V lost 0 bases to trimming and J lost 5 bases, with 12 bases between them. The V gene's germline CDR1 is SGHNT and CDR2 YENEEA. CDR3 sequence reads: CASSLEAGVEDTQYF. In nucleotides, the CDR3 is TGTGCCAGCAGCTTAGAGGCCGGGGTTGAAGATACGCAGTATTTT.

The rearrangement links TRBV11-2 to TRBJ2-4; D call uncertain. V lost 1 base, J lost 1 base, and 8 bases lay in between. Per germline, CDR1 SGHAT and CDR2 FQNNGV. This CDR3 spans 15 amino acids. CDR3 coding DNA: TGTGCCAGCAGCTTAGGGGTGGGCGCCAAAAACATTCAGTACTTC. As protein: CASSLGVGAKNIQYF.

The V gene is TRBV6-5, the J gene TRBJ2-7; 10 bases are a match to TRBD2. The CDR3 loop spans 15 amino acids. The V gene end was trimmed by 0 bases and the J gene end by 5 bases; junction bases not matched to a gene: 4. CDR1 is MNHEY and CDR2 is SVGAGI in the germline V gene. The CDR3 bases are TGTGCCAGCAGTTACTCGGCTAGCGGGAGCCACGAGCAGTACTTC. Protein product: CASSYSASGSHEQYF.

The chain couples TRBV6-6 to TRBJ2-7; 9 bases fit TRBD1. Germline assignment: CDR1 MNHNY and CDR2 SVGAGI (reference sequence). The ends lost 6 bases at V and 1 base at J; junction bases unmatched: 7. The CDR3 covers 15 residues. The CDR3 sequence is CASRRPQGASYEQYF. The CDR3 bases are TGTGCCAGCAGACGACCACAGGGGGCTTCCTACGAGCAGTACTTC.

The rearrangement links TRBV6-6 to TRBJ2-1; no clear D. CDR1 is MNHNY, CDR2 SVGAGI, per germline (reference sequence). The ends were cut back, 7 bases at V and 7 bases at J, with 11 bases in the middle. The CDR3 runs to 12 residues. CDR3 sequence reads: CASTFSRNEQFF. The CDR3 DNA follows: TGTGCCAGCACCTTCTCCCGAAATGAGCAGTTCTTC.